Shown below are 4 T cell receptor beta chains from a single sample sequenced in a study of blood T cell repertoires in COVID-19. Method: immunoSEQ multiplex PCR; TCRdb's copy keeps in-frame clones and lacks some. Seen here are 200,000 or so clones, approximately 85% observed once, and the top ten hold roughly 9.8%. Sequencing was performed on peripheral blood. The receptors originated from a human donor with active or convalescent COVID-19. The donor label of this sample is uncertain.

This chain joins TRBV9 and TRBJ1-4; no firm D call. Germline V lookup: CDR1 SGDLS, CDR2 YYNGEE. V shed 1 base and J shed 8 bases, with 9 bases lying between them. The CDR3 sequence is 13 residues long. The CDR3 DNA sequence: TGTGCCAGCAGCGTAAAACCGGGGGAAAAACTGTTTTTT. It specifies CASSVKPGEKLFF.

This clone was detected only once. The chain carries TRBV19 and TRBJ2-5; TRBD1 is a possible D gene (6 bases). Trimming left V 3 bases short and J 5 bases short, with 13 bases between. This CDR3 has 14 residues. Germline values: CDR1 LNHDA, CDR2 SQIVND (reference sequence). The CDR3: CASSIRDKGETQYF. The CDR3 DNA reads as TGTGCCAGTAGTATCCGGGACAAAGGGGAGACCCAGTACTTC.

The sample holds one count of this clone. The genes are TRBV19 and TRBJ1-2, with D perhaps TRBD1 (6 bases). V gave up 5 bases and J gave up 6 bases, with 22 bases separating them. This CDR3 has 16 residues. The germline V gene has CDR1 LNHDA and CDR2 SQIVND (reference sequence). CDR3 sequence reads: CASSPHQITGLDGYTF. CDR3 bases: TGTGCCAGTAGTCCCCACCAGATTACAGGGTTGGATGGCTACACCTTC.

This clone has just one count. The chain links TRBV4-1 to TRBJ1-1; 7 nucleotides agree with TRBD1. This CDR3 has 17 amino acids. Per the germline V gene, CDR1 is MGHRA and CDR2 is YSYEKL. Unmatched junction bases numbered 9, after V lost 1 base and J lost 1 base. The CDR3 sequence is CASSQGIRQGENTEAFF. CDR3 in DNA: TGCGCCAGCAGCCAAGGTATCCGACAGGGAGAGAACACTGAAGCTTTCTTT.